This T cell receptor (beta chain) emerged from a study of blood T cell repertoires in COVID-19. Sequenced by immunoSEQ multiplex PCR; TCRdb stores in-frame clones only, minus some. Here the sample spans about 110,000 clones, 60% to 80% being singletons. Looked up from germline, CDR1 is MNHEY and CDR2 is SVGAGI. This CDR3 contains 14 residues. V was cut by 5 bases and J by 3 bases, with 11 bases left in between. What was sequenced was peripheral blood. The sequence was obtained from a woman older than 75 with active or convalescent COVID-19. The V and J genes are TRBV6-5 and TRBJ2-1; TRBD2 might be the D (6 bases). CDR3 nucleotide sequence: TGTGCCAGCAGTAAGACTAGAAGCTACAATGAGCAGTTCTTC. Its protein product is CASSKTRSYNEQFF.